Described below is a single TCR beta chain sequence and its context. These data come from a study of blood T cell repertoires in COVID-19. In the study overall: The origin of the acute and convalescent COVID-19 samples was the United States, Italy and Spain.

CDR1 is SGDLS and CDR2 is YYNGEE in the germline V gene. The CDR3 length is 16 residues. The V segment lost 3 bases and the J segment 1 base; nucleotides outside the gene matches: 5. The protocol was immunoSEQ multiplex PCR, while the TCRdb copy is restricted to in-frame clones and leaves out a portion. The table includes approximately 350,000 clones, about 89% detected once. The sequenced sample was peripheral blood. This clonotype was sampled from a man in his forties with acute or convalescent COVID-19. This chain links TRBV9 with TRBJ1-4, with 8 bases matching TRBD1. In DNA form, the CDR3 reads TGTGCCAGCAGCGAAGGGACAGGCGGAACTAATGAAAAACTGTTTTTT. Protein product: CASSEGTGGTNEKLFF.